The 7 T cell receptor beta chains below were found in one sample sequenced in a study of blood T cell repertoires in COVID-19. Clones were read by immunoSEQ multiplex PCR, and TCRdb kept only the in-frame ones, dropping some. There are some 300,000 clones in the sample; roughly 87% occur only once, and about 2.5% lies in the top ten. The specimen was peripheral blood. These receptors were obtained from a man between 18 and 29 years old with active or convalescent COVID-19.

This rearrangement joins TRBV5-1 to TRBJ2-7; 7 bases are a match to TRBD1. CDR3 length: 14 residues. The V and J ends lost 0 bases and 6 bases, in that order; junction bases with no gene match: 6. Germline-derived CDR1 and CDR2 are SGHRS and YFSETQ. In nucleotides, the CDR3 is TGCGCCAGCAGCTTGGGAACAGGGGAAGGCGAGCAGTACTTC. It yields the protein CASSLGTGEGEQYF.

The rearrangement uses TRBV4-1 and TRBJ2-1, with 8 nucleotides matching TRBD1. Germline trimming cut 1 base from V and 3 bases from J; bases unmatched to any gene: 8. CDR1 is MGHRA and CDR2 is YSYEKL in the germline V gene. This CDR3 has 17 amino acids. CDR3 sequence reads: CASSQGRARGLYNEQFF. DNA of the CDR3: TGCGCCAGCAGCCAAGGACGCGCCAGGGGGCTCTACAATGAGCAGTTCTTC.

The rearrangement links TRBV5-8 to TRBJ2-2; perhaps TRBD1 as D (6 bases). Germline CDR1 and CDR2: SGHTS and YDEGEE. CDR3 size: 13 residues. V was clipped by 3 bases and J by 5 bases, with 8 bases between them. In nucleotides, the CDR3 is TGTGCCAGCAGCTGGACAGTGACCGGGGAGCTGTTTTTT. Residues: CASSWTVTGELFF.

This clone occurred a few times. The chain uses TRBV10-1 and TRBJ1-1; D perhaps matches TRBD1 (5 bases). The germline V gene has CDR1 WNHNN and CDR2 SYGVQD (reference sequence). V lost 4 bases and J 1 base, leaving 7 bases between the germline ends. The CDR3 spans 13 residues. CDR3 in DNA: TGCGCCAGCAGTGCCGACAGGAACACTGAAGCTTTCTTT. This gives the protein CASSADRNTEAFF.

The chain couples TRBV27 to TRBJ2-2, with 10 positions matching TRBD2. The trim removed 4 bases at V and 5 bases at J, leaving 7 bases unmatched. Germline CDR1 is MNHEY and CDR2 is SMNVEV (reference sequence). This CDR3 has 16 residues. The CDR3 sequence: CASSSPLTSGTGELFF. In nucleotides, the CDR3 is TGTGCCAGCAGTTCCCCGTTGACTAGCGGGACCGGGGAGCTGTTTTTT.

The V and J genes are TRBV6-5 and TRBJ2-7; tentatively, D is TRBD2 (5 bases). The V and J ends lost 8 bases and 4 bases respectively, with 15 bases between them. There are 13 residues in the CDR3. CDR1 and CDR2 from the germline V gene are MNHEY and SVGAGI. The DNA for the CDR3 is TGTGCCAGCGGGTCCGATAGGACTTACGAGCAGTACTTC. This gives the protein CASGSDRTYEQYF.

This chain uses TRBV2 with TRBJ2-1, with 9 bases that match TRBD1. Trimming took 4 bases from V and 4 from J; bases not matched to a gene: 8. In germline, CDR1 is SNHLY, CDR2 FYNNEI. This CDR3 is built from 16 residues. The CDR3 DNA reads TGTGCCAGCAGTGGGTCCCGGGACAGGGCATACAATGAGCAGTTCTTC. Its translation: CASSGSRDRAYNEQFF.